Listed below are T cell receptor beta chains from one sample, sequenced in a study of blood T cell repertoires in COVID-19. Repertoires were generated with immunoSEQ multiplex PCR, while TCRdb's copy carries only in-frame clones and drops some. The sample holds 100,000 to 150,000 clones, about 90% seen once. Material for sequencing was peripheral blood. The receptors were sampled from an older woman with acute or convalescent COVID-19. CDR3s include the opening cysteine and the closing phenylalanine or tryptophan. D genes are given only for firm matches. Clone size, where shown, is once, few, many, or a class for clones that have expanded.

CDR3aa,CDR3nt,j_gene,d_gene,v_gene,abundance
CASIGTGGQPQHF,TGTGCCAGCATCGGGACAGGGGGTCAGCCCCAGCATTTT,TRBJ1-5,TRBD1,TRBV5-8,-
CASSPSRQSYNSPLHF,TGTGCCAGCAGCCCCTCCCGACAGAGCTATAATTCACCCCTCCACTTT,TRBJ1-6,-,TRBV6-2/TRBV6-3,-
CASSLGPSTRAGTQYF,TGTGCCAGCAGCTTAGGCCCTAGCACGCGAGCTGGTACGCAGTATTTT,TRBJ2-3,-,TRBV7-9,-
CAWSVSGFTDTQYF,TGTGCCTGGAGTGTATCGGGGTTCACAGATACGCAGTATTTT,TRBJ2-3,-,TRBV30,-
CASSYNRGTGNSPLHF,TGCGCCAGCAGCTATAACAGGGGCACGGGTAATTCACCCCTCCACTTT,TRBJ1-6,TRBD1,TRBV5-1,-
CASSLGTSGALYEQYF,TGTGCCAGCAGCCTCGGGACTAGCGGAGCTTTGTACGAGCAGTACTTC,TRBJ2-7,TRBD2,TRBV5-4,-
CASGNPGTSGSDTQYF,TGTGCTAGTGGCAACCCCGGGACTAGCGGTTCAGATACGCAGTATTTT,TRBJ2-3,TRBD2,TRBV12-5,-
CASSSLGAEGAEAFF,TGTGCCAGCAGCTCTTTGGGGGCCGAAGGCGCTGAAGCTTTCTTT,TRBJ1-1,-,TRBV5-6,-
CASSLGLAGGGNEQFF,TGCGCCAGCAGCCTCGGACTAGCGGGAGGGGGCAATGAGCAGTTCTTC,TRBJ2-1,TRBD2,TRBV4-1,-
CASSPGTGGNQPQHF,TGTGCCAGCAGCCCCGGGACAGGGGGCAATCAGCCCCAGCATTTT,TRBJ1-5,TRBD1,TRBV3-1/TRBV3-2,-
CASSGIAGLNTGELFF,TGTGCCAGCAGTGGGATAGCGGGATTGAACACCGGGGAGCTGTTTTTT,TRBJ2-2,TRBD2,TRBV2,-
CASSQDRGINVNTEAFF,TGTGCCAGTAGTCAAGACAGGGGAATTAATGTGAACACTGAAGCTTTCTTT,TRBJ1-1,TRBD1,TRBV19,-
CASSRTGYEQYF,TGTGCCAGCAGCAGGACAGGCTACGAGCAGTACTTC,TRBJ2-7,TRBD1,TRBV28,-
CASSEIPPAGAYGYTF,TGTGCCAGCAGTGAAATCCCCCCCGCAGGCGCATATGGCTACACCTTC,TRBJ1-2,-,TRBV6-1,-
CASGPGTGSYGYTF,TGTGCCAGCGGCCCCGGAACGGGTAGCTATGGCTACACCTTC,TRBJ1-2,-,TRBV7-2,-
CASSDGGNHGYTF,TGTGCCAGCTCGGACGGAGGTAACCATGGCTACACCTTC,TRBJ1-2,-,TRBV27,-
CASSQPGTGNGYTF,TGCGCCAGCAGCCAACCCGGGACAGGGAATGGCTACACCTTC,TRBJ1-2,TRBD1,TRBV4-1,once
CASSLEGSTEAFF,TGTGCCAGCAGCTTAGAAGGGAGCACTGAAGCTTTCTTT,TRBJ1-1,-,TRBV7-2,-
CASSDVGPADTQYF,TGTGCCAGCAGTGATGTGGGCCCAGCTGATACGCAGTATTTT,TRBJ2-3,-,TRBV25-1,-
CASILDRGKNIQYF,TGTGCCAGCATTCTGGATCGGGGCAAAAACATTCAGTACTTC,TRBJ2-4,-,TRBV2,once
CASSLSGWGTGRNQPQHF,TGTGCCAGCAGTTTATCGGGGTGGGGGACAGGTAGGAATCAGCCCCAGCATTTT,TRBJ1-5,TRBD1,TRBV27,-
CASSVAEAVNTGELFF,TGTGCCAGCAGCGTAGCAGAGGCTGTGAACACCGGGGAGCTGTTTTTT,TRBJ2-2,-,TRBV9,-
CASSRRDSTGKLFF,TGTGCCAGCAGTCGAAGGGACTCGACGGGAAAACTGTTTTTT,TRBJ1-4,-,TRBV28,-
CASSLGLASEAETQYF,TGCGCCAGCAGCTTGGGACTAGCATCCGAGGCAGAGACCCAGTACTTC,TRBJ2-5,TRBD2,TRBV5-1,-
CASSGTRGETQYF,TGTGCCAGCAGCGGGACTAGAGGGGAGACCCAGTACTTC,TRBJ2-5,TRBD2,TRBV9,-
CASSQDAGGRLAGVNEQFF,TGTGCCAGCAGCCAAGATGCGGGGGGGCGACTAGCGGGAGTCAATGAGCAGTTCTTC,TRBJ2-1,TRBD2,TRBV4-2,-
CASRIPTSGRQGTGELFF,TGTGCCAGCAGAATCCCGACTAGCGGGAGGCAGGGCACCGGGGAGCTGTTTTTT,TRBJ2-2,-,TRBV21-1,-
CASSPGQGRYNEQFF,TGTGCCAGCAGCCCGGGACAGGGGAGATACAATGAGCAGTTCTTC,TRBJ2-1,TRBD1,TRBV11-3,-
CASSYLRSVNEQFF,TGTGCCAGCAGCTATCTGAGGAGCGTTAATGAGCAGTTCTTC,TRBJ2-1,-,TRBV11-1,once
CASSLPGGQPQHF,TGTGCCAGCAGTTTGCCCGGGGGTCAGCCCCAGCATTTT,TRBJ1-5,-,TRBV12-3/TRBV12-4,-
CATSRGGQSGELFF,TGTGCCACCAGCAGGGGGGGGCAAAGCGGGGAGCTGTTTTTT,TRBJ2-2,-,TRBV15,-
CASSTSGLGASLDF,TGTGCCAGCAGTACAAGTGGCTTGGGAGCTTCACTGGATTTT,TRBJ1-5,-,TRBV28,-
CASSLEQGQGNTIYF,TGTGCCAGCAGCTTAGAGCAGGGTCAGGGAAACACCATATATTTT,TRBJ1-3,-,TRBV7-8,-
CASSTLTGSSAGYTF,TGTGCCAGTAGTACCTTAACAGGGTCATCGGCTGGCTACACCTTC,TRBJ1-2,-,TRBV19,-
CASSRVEDREGNTIYF,TGTGCCAGCAGCCGAGTTGAGGACAGGGAGGGAAACACCATATATTTT,TRBJ1-3,TRBD1,TRBV3-1/TRBV3-2,-
CASNDRRRFSEAFF,TGTGCCAGTAACGACAGGCGACGATTTTCTGAAGCTTTCTTT,TRBJ1-1,-,TRBV19,-
CASLGTPQETQYF,TGTGCCAGCCTAGGGACTCCACAAGAGACCCAGTACTTC,TRBJ2-5,-,TRBV2,-
CASSPRPDWTGTEAFF,TGTGCCAGCAGCCCGAGACCGGATTGGACGGGGACTGAAGCTTTCTTT,TRBJ1-1,-,TRBV11-3,-
CASRWTSSNQPQHF,TGTGCAAGTCGGTGGACATCGAGTAATCAGCCCCAGCATTTT,TRBJ1-5,-,TRBV12-2,-
CASSSQHLNQPQHF,TGTGCCAGCAGCAGTCAACATCTTAATCAGCCCCAGCATTTT,TRBJ1-5,-,TRBV7-2,-
CAWSVSYNTEAFF,TGTGCCTGGAGTGTCTCGTATAACACTGAAGCTTTCTTT,TRBJ1-1,-,TRBV30,few
CARSPAGGGDNEKLFF,TGCGCCCGCAGCCCGGCCGGGGGGGGAGATAATGAAAAACTGTTTTTT,TRBJ1-4,-,TRBV5-1,-
CASSRTGTGEYRHLDTQYF,TGTGCCAGCAGCCGGACCGGGACAGGGGAATATAGGCACTTGGATACGCAGTATTTT,TRBJ2-3,TRBD1,TRBV5-8,-
CASRATANQPQHF,TGTGCCTCCCGGGCGACAGCAAATCAGCCCCAGCATTTT,TRBJ1-5,-,TRBV24-1,-
CASSPGSPLAEAFF,TGCGCCAGCAGTCCAGGGTCCCCCCTTGCTGAAGCTTTCTTT,TRBJ1-1,-,TRBV5-1,-